This entry lists 11 T cell receptor beta chains sequenced from one sample in a study of regulatory T cells in long-lasting Graves disease. Relying on iRepertoire HTBI primers and Arm-PCR of CDR3 regions, the team built TCR beta libraries. TCRdb re-called the multiplex PCR reads with MiXCR, one entry per CDR3 protein. The data contain around 500,000 distinct CDR3 sequences, around 12% of them seen just once; the ten biggest clones take up more than 8%. Time point specified: newly diagnosed GD, antithyroid drugs for less than 3 months. RNA from PBMCs was the source of the TCR library. These data were likewise used in another study, on T cells in Graves' hyperthyroidism and ophthalmopathy.

The sample here was peripheral blood mononuclear cells (PBMCs), taken at new diagnosis, from a patient treated with antithyroid drugs. The receptors shown here come from a woman aged 25-40 years with Graves disease.

The sample holds a few counts of this clonotype. Germline and junction disagree at one end, which may indicate a read error. The chain carries TRBV24-1 and TRBJ2-7, with TRBD1 matching over 8 bases. CDR3 length: 15 residues. The V gene's germline CDR1 is KGHDR and CDR2 SFDVKD. The CDR3 region is CATSDGTGTPYEQCF. CDR3 DNA sequence: TGTGCCACCAGTGATGGGACAGGAACTCCCTACGAGCAGTGCTTC.

The table lists this clonotype with a few counts. This chain joins TRBV10-3 and TRBJ2-1; 10 bases are a match to TRBD2. The CDR3 loop spans 18 amino acids. Germline CDR1 reads ENHRY; CDR2 reads SYGVKD. V was pared by 0 bases and J by 2 bases, with 7 bases of the junction left unmatched. CDR3 amino acids: CAISESALAGVPYNEQFF. In nucleotides, the CDR3 is TGTGCCATCAGTGAGTCCGCCCTAGCGGGAGTCCCCTACAATGAGCAGTTCTTC.

There are many counts of this clonotype. The rearrangement links TRBV30 to TRBJ2-3, with no clear D. CDR1 GTSNPN and CDR2 SVGIG come from the germline V gene (reference sequence). Trimming stripped 2 bases from V and 4 bases from J, with 4 bases between. The CDR3 is 11 residues long. The CDR3 nucleotides read TGTGCCTGGAGTATAGCAGATACGCAGTATTTT. Translated, it gives CAWSIADTQYF. The full variable domain, its missing parts supplied by reference TRBV30 and TRBJ2-3, is SQTIHQWPATLVQPVGSPLSLECTVEGTSNPNLYWYRQAAGRGLQLLFYSVGIGQISSEVPQNLSASRPQDRQFILSSKKLLLSDSGFYLCAWSIADTQYFGPGTRLTVL.

This clonotype was detected ten times or more. The chain has TRBV6-5 and TRBJ1-1; possible D gene TRBD1, 6 bases. This CDR3 spans 14 amino acids. Trimming cost V 0 bases and J 3 bases, with 8 bases left between them. CDR1 is MNHEY, CDR2 SVGAGI, per germline. The CDR3 region has the DNA TGTGCCAGCAGTTACTCGGGGGGCTACACTGAAGCTTTCTTT. This codes for CASSYSGGYTEAFF.

Concerning this clonotype itself: Just one base apart from a much larger clone, this may be a read error. Without the conserved terminal phenylalanine or tryptophan, this CDR3 likely stems from a read error. The rearrangement uses TRBV29-1 and TRBJ2-1; 10 bases are a match to TRBD2. Looked up from germline, CDR1 is SQVTM and CDR2 is ANQGSEA. The CDR3 contains 16 residues. V was pared by 7 bases and J by 7 bases, with 16 bases of the junction left unmatched. CDR3 in amino acids: CSATGASGRPFNEQFL. CDR3 sequence (DNA): TGCAGCGCGACTGGGGCTAGCGGGAGACCCTTTAATGAGCAGTTCCTC.

The rearrangement links TRBV27 to TRBJ2-7; D could derive from TRBD1 or TRBD2 (5 bases each). The CDR3 has 14 residues. V was clipped by 4 bases and J by 9 bases, with 19 bases between them. Germline CDR1 MNHEY, CDR2 SMNVEV (reference sequence). CDR3 amino acids: CASSSVRGEGGQYF. The CDR3 DNA follows: TGTGCCAGCAGTTCGGTTCGAGGGGAAGGCGGGCAGTACTTC.

This clonotype was seen many times. This chain uses TRBV12-3 or TRBV12-4 with TRBJ1-1, with D perhaps TRBD1 (5 bases). The CDR3 extends over 13 amino acids. Trimming took 5 bases from V and 5 from J, leaving 12 bases between them. CDR3 sequence (DNA): TGTGCCAGCAGTAAAAAACGGGGGACTGAAGCTTTCTTT. It yields the protein CASSKKRGTEAFF.

V is TRBV12-3 or TRBV12-4 and J is TRBJ1-4; TRBD1 agrees at 9 bases. Trimming took 5 bases from V and 8 from J; bases not matched to a gene: 18. The CDR3 has 18 residues. This chain's CDR3 is CASSPHPGQGVQGEKLFF. The CDR3 DNA sequence: TGTGCCAGCAGTCCGCATCCGGGACAGGGAGTTCAGGGGGAAAAACTGTTTTTT.

This clonotype was found many times. The CDR3 region is CASKSGLRSSGANVLTF. The CDR3 bases are TGTGCCAGCAAATCCGGACTAAGAAGCTCTGGGGCCAACGTCCTGACTTTC. The chain carries TRBV6-1 and TRBJ2-6; possibly TRBD2 for D (6 bases). The CDR3 runs to 17 residues. Trimming pared 7 bases from V and 0 bases from J, leaving 16 bases between. The germline CDR1 and CDR2 sequences are MNHNS and SASEGT.

This clonotype was observed many times. V and J are TRBV30 and TRBJ2-1; D is unresolved. V lost 0 bases and J lost 6, with 12 bases in between. The CDR3 loop spans 14 amino acids. The germline V gene encodes CDR1 GTSNPN and CDR2 SVGIG (reference sequence). The CDR3 DNA reads as TGTGCCTGGAGTGTACACAGCGTCGGCAATGAGCAGTTCTTC. This codes for CAWSVHSVGNEQFF.

This clonotype was seen ten or more times. The chain has TRBV2 and TRBJ2-1, with 10 bases aligning to TRBD2. Looked up from germline, CDR1 is SNHLY and CDR2 is FYNNEI. V gave up 5 bases and J gave up 0 bases; unmatched junction bases: 4. CDR3 length: 16 residues. The CDR3 region is CASSTAGGSSYNEQFF. The CDR3 DNA reads TGTGCCAGCAGTACAGCGGGAGGGAGCTCCTACAATGAGCAGTTCTTC.